Following are 31 T cell receptor beta chains from one sample sequenced in a study of blood T cell repertoires in COVID-19 (dated by TCRdb to 2019 to 2021). The library was obtained by the immunoSEQ multiplex PCR assay. TCRdb retrieved this table from immuneACCESS and kept in-frame rearrangements only. Not all clones are present; in checked studies, unresolved V genes account for under half, and no reason is known for the remainder. Here the sample has about 150,000 clones; approximately 79% occur a single time. The top ten hold over 7% of the sample. The sample was peripheral blood. These receptor sequences come from a man aged 45-60 years with active or convalescent COVID-19.

Notes on this clone: This is likely a read error, given that the CDR3 carries no conserved phenylalanine or tryptophan at its end. Because the CDR3's place on the DNA is in doubt, the DNA is left out and the CDR3 is given as listed by TCRdb. The CDR3 spells CAITPGLAGA. V usage is TRBV10-3 and J usage is TRBJ2-7; the table assigns TRBD2, which was not confirmed against the DNA. The CDR3 sequence runs 10 residues, both termini included. Germline V gene data show CDR1 as ENHRY and CDR2 as SYGVKD.

The gene calls are TRBV28 and TRBJ2-3, with TRBD2 identical over 9 bases. Germline CDR1 reads MDHEN; CDR2 reads SYDVKM. The CDR3 runs 17 residues. Trimming removed 4 bases from V and 2 bases from J; junction bases left unmatched: 10. The CDR3 here is CASSSLLVAGVTDTQYF. CDR3 DNA: TGTGCCAGCAGTTCCCTCCTGGTAGCGGGGGTCACAGATACGCAGTATTTT. Drawing the rest from reference TRBV28 and TRBJ2-3, the complete variable domain is DVKVTQSSRYLVKRTGEKVFLECVQDMDHENMFWYRQDPGLGLRLIYFSYDVKMKEKGDIPEGYSVSREKKERFSLILESASTNQTSMYLCASSSLLVAGVTDTQYFGPGTRLTVL.

This clone was counted only a few times. This chain joins TRBV27 and TRBJ1-2; 12 bases match TRBD1. The CDR3 covers 13 residues. V was pared by 6 bases and J by 8 bases, with 4 bases of the junction left unmatched. The germline gives CDR1 MNHEY, CDR2 SMNVEV (reference sequence). CDR3 loop: CASRRDRGLGYTF. Here the CDR3 DNA reads TGTGCCAGCAGGAGGGACAGGGGGCTAGGCTACACCTTC.

The gene calls are TRBV3-1 (or the pseudogene TRBV3-2) and TRBJ2-1; D may be TRBD2 (6 bases). This CDR3 is built from 15 residues. Germline V gene lookup returns CDR1 LGHDT and CDR2 YNNKEL (reference sequence). Trimming cost V 0 bases and J 2 bases, with 8 bases left between them. The CDR3 coding sequence is TGTGCCAGCAGCCAAGATCGCGGGGCCTACAATGAGCAGTTCTTC. Amino acids: CASSQDRGAYNEQFF.

The V call is TRBV19, the J call TRBJ2-3; 7 bases are a match to TRBD1. V was pared by 4 bases and J by 3 bases, with 13 bases of the junction left unmatched. The germline CDR1 and CDR2 sequences are LNHDA and SQIVND (reference sequence). The CDR3 contains 17 residues. The CDR3 loop reads CASSKNRQGGGTDTQYF. The CDR3 DNA sequence: TGTGCCAGTAGTAAGAACCGACAGGGTGGAGGAACAGATACGCAGTATTTT.

Here the CDR3 DNA reads TGTGCCAGCAGCTTGGCGGGGACTAGCGGGGAGATAGATACGCAGTATTTT. This sequence encodes CASSLAGTSGEIDTQYF. V is TRBV7-3 and J is TRBJ2-3; 13 bases fit TRBD2. CDR1 is SGHTA, CDR2 FQGTGA, per germline. The CDR3 covers 17 residues. Trimming removed 3 bases from V and 5 bases from J; junction bases left unmatched: 8.

The gene calls are TRBV5-5 and TRBJ1-2, with TRBD1 identical over 11 bases. CDR3 length: 16 residues. J lost 4 bases, V lost 5 bases, and 10 bases had no gene match. Germline CDR1 is SGHKS and CDR2 is YYEKEE (reference sequence). In nucleotides, the CDR3 is TGTGCCAGCAGAACAGGACAGGGGGCCTCCATCTATGGCTACACCTTC. It translates to CASRTGQGASIYGYTF. Full variable domain (missing parts from reference TRBV5-5 and TRBJ1-2): DAGVTQSPTHLIKTRGQQVTLRCSPISGHKSVSWYQQVLGQGPQFIFQYYEKEERGRGNFPDRFSARQFPNYSSELNVNALLLGDSALYLCASRTGQGASIYGYTFGSGTRLTVV.

This chain connects TRBV21-1 to TRBJ2-7; the table's D call, TRBD2, has no DNA check behind it. TRBV21-1 is a listed pseudogene. The CDR3 spans 18 residues. CDR3 sequence: CASSKERATSGRAYEQYF. The CDR3 DNA reads as TGTGCCAGCAGCAAAGAACGGGCGACTAGCGGGAGGGCATACGAGCAGTACTTC.

This clone was detected once. The gene calls are TRBV12-5 and TRBJ1-4; the D gene is possibly TRBD1 (5 bases). This CDR3 has 16 residues. The ends were cut back, 3 bases at V and 7 bases at J, with 18 bases in the middle. Germline lookup yields CDR1 LGHNT and CDR2 FRNRAP. The CDR3 sequence: CASGFYHRPGGEKLFF. The CDR3 DNA reads TGTGCTAGTGGTTTCTACCACAGGCCGGGAGGTGAAAAACTGTTTTTT.

On this clone itself: At one end, the junction sequence differs from germline, possibly due to a read error. The chain joins TRBV7-7 to TRBJ2-2; 7 bases are shared with TRBD1. CDR1 SSHAT and CDR2 FNYEAQ come from the germline V gene (reference sequence). The CDR3 is 15 amino acids. The CDR3, as DNA: TGTGCTAGCAGCTTGCTCGGGACAGAAGGCGGGGAGCTGTTTTTT. Protein product: CASSLLGTEGGELFF.

This clone was observed a handful of times. The chain recombines TRBV5-6 with TRBJ2-7, with 7 bases aligning to TRBD2. CDR1 and CDR2 (germline): SGHDT, YYEEEE. The CDR3 sequence is 16 residues long. V trimming: 0 bases; J trimming: 9 bases; junction bases outside the gene matches: 15. Written as DNA, the CDR3 is TGTGCCAGCAGCTTGGGTCTGAGGGGCACTTCGGGAGGGCAGTACTTC. This codes for CASSLGLRGTSGGQYF.

The chain is built from TRBV2 and TRBJ1-3; D unresolved. The CDR3 contains 14 residues. Trimming left V 6 bases short and J 0 bases short, with 9 bases between. The V gene's germline CDR1 is SNHLY and CDR2 FYNNEI. CDR3 in DNA: TGTGCCAGCAGGAGTCTCAACTCTGGAAACACCATATATTTT. Protein sequence: CASRSLNSGNTIYF.

The chain joins TRBV19 to TRBJ2-3; possible D gene TRBD2, 6 bases. The CDR3 has 15 amino acids. V was shortened by 8 bases and J by 0 bases, with 15 bases between the two germline ends. The germline V gene encodes CDR1 LNHDA and CDR2 SQIVND (reference sequence). As DNA, the CDR3 is TGTGCCAGTGGGGCTAGCGACTCGAGCACAGATACGCAGTATTTT. Residues: CASGASDSSTDTQYF. Variable domain in full (rest from reference TRBV19 and TRBJ2-3): DGGITQSPKYLFRKEGQNVTLSCEQNLNHDAMYWYRQDPGQGLRLIYYSQIVNDFQKGDIAEGYSVSREKKESFPLTVTSAQKNPTAFYLCASGASDSSTDTQYFGPGTRLTVL.

This chain connects TRBV18 to TRBJ2-1; 7 nucleotides line up with TRBD1. The CDR3 consists of 14 residues. Trimming took 3 bases from V and 6 from J; bases not matched to a gene: 5. Germline lookup yields CDR1 KGHSH and CDR2 LQKENI. CDR3 nucleotides: TGTGCCAGCTCACCGGGACAGAGATTCAATGAGCAGTTCTTC. This sequence encodes CASSPGQRFNEQFF. Full variable domain (outside the CDR3, taken from reference TRBV18 and TRBJ2-1): NAGVMQNPRHLVRRRGQEARLRCSPMKGHSHVYWYRQLPEEGLKFMVYLQKENIIDESGMPKERFSAEFPKEGPSILRIQQVVRGDSAAYFCASSPGQRFNEQFFGPGTRLTVL.

As concerns this clone: The same CDR3 also results from other DNA sequences found in this sample. The chain couples TRBV7-3 to TRBJ2-1; D possibly corresponds to TRBD2 (6 bases). This CDR3 spans 17 amino acids. The germline V gene has CDR1 SGHTA and CDR2 FQGTGA. With 3 bases removed from V and 7 bases from J, the gap between germline ends came to 22 bases. The CDR3 reads CASSFRGGGGSGNEQFF. Here the CDR3 DNA reads TGTGCCAGCAGCTTTCGCGGAGGTGGGGGGAGTGGAAATGAGCAGTTCTTC.

The chain carries TRBV30 and TRBJ1-3; possibly TRBD1 for D (6 bases). The CDR3 runs 17 residues. V shed 2 bases and J shed 0 bases, with 17 bases lying between them. Germline lookup yields CDR1 GTSNPN and CDR2 SVGIG (reference sequence). CDR3 region: CAWSIGGGPFSGNTIYF. Here the CDR3 DNA reads TGTGCCTGGAGTATAGGGGGGGGCCCCTTCTCTGGAAACACCATATATTTT.

V gene TRBV19 combines with J gene TRBJ2-1, with 7 bases that match TRBD1. The CDR3 runs to 14 residues. Germline CDR1 and CDR2: LNHDA and SQIVND (reference sequence). J lost 0 bases, V lost 6 bases, and 2 bases had no gene match. DNA for the CDR3: TGTGCCAGTAGACGGGACAGCTCCTACAATGAGCAGTTCTTC. This translates into CASRRDSSYNEQFF. The whole variable domain, filled in from reference TRBV19 and TRBJ2-1, reads DGGITQSPKYLFRKEGQNVTLSCEQNLNHDAMYWYRQDPGQGLRLIYYSQIVNDFQKGDIAEGYSVSREKKESFPLTVTSAQKNPTAFYLCASRRDSSYNEQFFGPGTRLTVL.

The chain joins TRBV30 to TRBJ1-2, with D maybe TRBD1 (6 bases). Germline values: CDR1 GTSNPN, CDR2 SVGIG (reference sequence). The CDR3 length is 12 residues. Trimming stripped 2 bases from V and 4 bases from J, with 8 bases between. As DNA, the CDR3 is TGTGCCTGGAGTATGACAGGCTATGGCTACACCTTC. Protein product: CAWSMTGYGYTF.

CDR3 bases: TGTGCCAGCAGTCCAGATGGGGCGGCTGGCTCTGGAAACACCATATATTTT. The encoded protein is CASSPDGAAGSGNTIYF. The J gene is TRBJ1-3, the V gene TRBV7-2, with a weak D call TRBD1 (5 bases). V was trimmed by 6 bases and J by 0 bases, leaving 18 bases between them. The CDR3 is 17 residues long. Germline CDR1 SGHTA, CDR2 FQGNSA.

The chain carries TRBV7-9 and TRBJ2-7; tentative D call: TRBD2 (5 bases). Germline lookup yields CDR1 SEHNR and CDR2 FQNEAQ (reference sequence). This CDR3 is 13 amino acids long. The V end was cut by 0 bases, the J end by 3 bases, with 6 bases between. CDR3 in DNA: TGTGCCAGCAGCTTAGCCCGGGACTACGAGCAGTACTTC. Its translation: CASSLARDYEQYF.

This clone was observed many times. The J gene is TRBJ2-7, the V gene TRBV5-1; D is ambiguous. The V gene lost 0 bases and the J gene lost 0 bases, with 10 bases spanning the gap. CDR3 length: 15 residues. From germline, CDR1 is SGHRS and CDR2 YFSETQ. CDR3 sequence: CASSLAPAASYEQYF. CDR3 DNA sequence: TGCGCCAGCAGCTTGGCCCCGGCGGCCTCCTACGAGCAGTACTTC.

The gene calls are TRBV6-5 and TRBJ2-7; 8 bases align to TRBD2. CDR3 length equals 15 residues. CDR1 and CDR2 from the germline V gene are MNHEY and SVGAGI. The V gene end was trimmed by 2 bases and the J gene end by 0 bases; junction bases not matched to a gene: 3. The DNA for the CDR3 is TGTGCCAGCAGTTACAGCGGGGGAAGCTCCTACGAGCAGTACTTC. It codes for CASSYSGGSSYEQYF.

The gene calls are TRBV18 and TRBJ1-2; 9 nucleotides match TRBD1. The V gene end was trimmed by 2 bases and the J gene end by 3 bases; junction bases not matched to a gene: 7. CDR1 KGHSH and CDR2 LQKENI come from the germline V gene. This CDR3 region has 16 residues. Here the CDR3 DNA reads TGTGCCAGCTCACCAGGTTCCGGGACAGGGCACTATGGCTACACCTTC. Protein sequence: CASSPGSGTGHYGYTF.

The chain has TRBV9 and TRBJ2-1; 7 bases line up with TRBD2. This CDR3 is built from 18 residues. Trimming removed 0 bases from V and 2 bases from J; junction bases left unmatched: 11. Germline-derived CDR1 and CDR2 are SGDLS and YYNGEE. CDR3 DNA sequence: TGTGCCAGCAGCGTAGACGGGGCGGGAGCCTCCGCCTACAATGAGCAGTTCTTC. Protein product: CASSVDGAGASAYNEQFF.

The chain couples TRBV6-4 to TRBJ2-3, with D tentatively TRBD2 (6 bases). The germline CDR1 and CDR2 sequences are MRHNA and SNTAGT. The germline V and J ends were trimmed by 3 bases and 5 bases, with 12 bases remaining between them. CDR3 length: 14 amino acids. The CDR3 spells CASSERGEGDTQYF. CDR3 sequence (DNA): TGTGCCAGCAGTGAGCGGGGAGAGGGAGATACGCAGTATTTT.

This sequence joins TRBV24-1 and TRBJ2-7; 13 nucleotides line up with TRBD2. Per the germline V gene, CDR1 is KGHDR and CDR2 is SFDVKD. With 7 bases clipped from V and 7 bases from J, the junction kept 9 bases outside the gene matches. The length of the CDR3 is 15 residues. The CDR3 bases are TGTGCCACCAGCCCAGGACTAGCGGGAGTAGGTGAGCAGTACTTC. It encodes CATSPGLAGVGEQYF.

As DNA, the CDR3 is TGTGCCAGCAGCTTATCGGCTAGCGGGGGTACTAGCTCCTACAATGAGCAGTTCTTC. The encoded protein is CASSLSASGGTSSYNEQFF. V gene TRBV7-3 combines with J gene TRBJ2-1, with 10 nucleotides matching TRBD2. The V gene's germline CDR1 is SGHTA and CDR2 FQGTGA. The CDR3 spans 19 residues. J lost 0 bases, V lost 2 bases, and 10 bases had no gene match.

The chain has TRBV11-1 and TRBJ1-1, with a possible D match to TRBD1 (6 bases). Germline CDR1 is SGHAT and CDR2 is FQDESV (reference sequence). The CDR3 contains 15 residues. V was shortened by 4 bases and J by 5 bases, with 17 bases between the two germline ends. CDR3 sequence (DNA): TGTGCCAGCAGCTCCCGGAACAGGGTGAGGACTGAAGCTTTCTTT. It is translated as CASSSRNRVRTEAFF. Combining the CDR3 with reference TRBV11-1 and TRBJ1-1 gives the whole variable domain EAEVAQSPRYKITEKSQAVAFWCDPISGHATLYWYRQILGQGPELLVQFQDESVVDDSQLPKDRFSAERLKGVDSTLKIQPAELGDSAMYLCASSSRNRVRTEAFFGQGTRLTVV.

The chain links TRBV5-3 to TRBJ2-7; the match to TRBD2 covers 10 bases. TRBV5-3 is classed as an ORF, of uncertain function. The junction had 11 bases not matched to a gene; V was cut back by 2 bases and J by 3 bases. The CDR3 length is 17 residues. The CDR3 spells CARSFCQGLAGVYEQYF. CDR3 coding DNA: TGTGCCAGAAGCTTTTGTCAAGGCCTAGCGGGAGTCTACGAGCAGTACTTC.

The chain uses TRBV29-1 and TRBJ1-4, with TRBD1 as a possible D gene (6 bases). This CDR3 comprises 13 residues. The V gene's germline CDR1 is SQVTM and CDR2 ANQGSEA. V was pared by 8 bases and J by 8 bases, with 18 bases between. The CDR3 here is CSFLGGLGEKLFF. CDR3 DNA: TGCAGCTTTCTCGGGGGGCTAGGGGAAAAACTGTTTTTT.

The chain joins TRBV5-4 to TRBJ2-2; TRBD1 matches 8 bases. J was trimmed by 3 bases and V by 4 bases; bases with no gene match: 8. The germline V gene encodes CDR1 SGHNT and CDR2 YYREEE (reference sequence). CDR3 length: 16 amino acids. CDR3 in DNA: TGTGCCAGCAGCCCGTCCGGGACAGGTGACACCGGGGAGCTGTTTTTT. This encodes CASSPSGTGDTGELFF.